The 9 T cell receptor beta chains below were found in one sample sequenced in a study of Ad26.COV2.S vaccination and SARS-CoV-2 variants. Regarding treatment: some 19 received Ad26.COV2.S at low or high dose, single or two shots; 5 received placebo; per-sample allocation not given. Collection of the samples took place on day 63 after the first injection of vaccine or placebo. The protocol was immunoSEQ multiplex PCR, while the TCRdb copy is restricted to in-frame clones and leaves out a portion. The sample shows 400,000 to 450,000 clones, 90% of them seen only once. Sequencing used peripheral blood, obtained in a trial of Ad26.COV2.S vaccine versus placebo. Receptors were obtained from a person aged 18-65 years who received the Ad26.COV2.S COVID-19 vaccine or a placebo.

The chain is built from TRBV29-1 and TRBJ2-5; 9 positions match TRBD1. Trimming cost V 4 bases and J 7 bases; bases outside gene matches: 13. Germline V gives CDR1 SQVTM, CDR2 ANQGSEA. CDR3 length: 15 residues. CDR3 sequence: CSVGSTGTGWGTQYF. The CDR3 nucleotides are TGCAGCGTTGGATCTACCGGGACAGGGTGGGGGACCCAGTACTTC. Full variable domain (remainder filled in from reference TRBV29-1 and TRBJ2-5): SAVISQKPSRDICQRGTSLTIQCQVDSQVTMMFWYRQQPGQSLTLIATANQGSEATYESGFVIDKFPISRPNLTFSTLTVSNMSPEDSSIYLCSVGSTGTGWGTQYFGPGTRLLVL.

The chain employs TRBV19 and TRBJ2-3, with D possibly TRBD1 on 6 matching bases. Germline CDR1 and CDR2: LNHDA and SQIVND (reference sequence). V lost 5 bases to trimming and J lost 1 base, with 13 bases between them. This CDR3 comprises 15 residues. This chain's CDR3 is CASSSTRTGTDTQYF. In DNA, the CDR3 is TGTGCCAGTAGTTCAACAAGGACAGGCACAGATACGCAGTATTTT.

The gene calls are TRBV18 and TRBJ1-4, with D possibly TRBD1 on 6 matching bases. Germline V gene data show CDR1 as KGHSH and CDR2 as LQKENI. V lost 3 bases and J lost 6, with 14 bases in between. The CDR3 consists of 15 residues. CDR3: CASSPYTGKDEKLFF. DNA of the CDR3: TGTGCCAGCTCACCCTATACAGGGAAAGATGAAAAACTGTTTTTT.

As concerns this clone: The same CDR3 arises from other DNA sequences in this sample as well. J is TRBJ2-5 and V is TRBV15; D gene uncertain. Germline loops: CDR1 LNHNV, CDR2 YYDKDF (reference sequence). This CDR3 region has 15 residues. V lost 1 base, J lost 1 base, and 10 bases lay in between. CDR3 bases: TGTGCCACCAGCAGAGGGGGAACACTCCAAGAGACCCAGTACTTC. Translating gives CATSRGGTLQETQYF.

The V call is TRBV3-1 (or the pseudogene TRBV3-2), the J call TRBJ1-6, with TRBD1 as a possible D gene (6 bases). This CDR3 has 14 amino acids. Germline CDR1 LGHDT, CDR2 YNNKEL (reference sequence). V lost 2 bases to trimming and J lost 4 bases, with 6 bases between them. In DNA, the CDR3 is TGTGCCAGCAGCCAACAGGGGTATAATTCACCCCTCCACTTT. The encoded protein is CASSQQGYNSPLHF.

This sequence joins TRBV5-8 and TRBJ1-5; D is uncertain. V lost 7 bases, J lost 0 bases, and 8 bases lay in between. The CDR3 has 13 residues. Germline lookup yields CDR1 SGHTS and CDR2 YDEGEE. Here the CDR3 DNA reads TGTGCCAGCCGGGAGTTTAGCAATCAGCCCCAGCATTTT. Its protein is CASREFSNQPQHF.

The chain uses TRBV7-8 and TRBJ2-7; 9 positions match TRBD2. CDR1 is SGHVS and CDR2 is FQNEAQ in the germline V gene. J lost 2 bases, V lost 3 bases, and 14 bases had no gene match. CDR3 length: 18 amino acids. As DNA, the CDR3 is TGTGCCAGCAGCTTGTTATCGAATAGCGGGAGCACCGCCTACGAGCAGTACTTC. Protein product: CASSLLSNSGSTAYEQYF.

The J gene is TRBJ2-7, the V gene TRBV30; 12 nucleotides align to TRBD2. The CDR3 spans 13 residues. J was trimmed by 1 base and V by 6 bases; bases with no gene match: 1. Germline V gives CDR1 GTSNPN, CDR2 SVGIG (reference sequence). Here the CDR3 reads CACTSGRSYEQYF. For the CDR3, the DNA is TGTGCCTGTACTAGCGGGAGGTCCTACGAGCAGTACTTC. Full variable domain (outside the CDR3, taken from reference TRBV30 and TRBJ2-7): SQTIHQWPATLVQPVGSPLSLECTVEGTSNPNLYWYRQAAGRGLQLLFYSVGIGQISSEVPQNLSASRPQDRQFILSSKKLLLSDSGFYLCACTSGRSYEQYFGPGTRLTVT.

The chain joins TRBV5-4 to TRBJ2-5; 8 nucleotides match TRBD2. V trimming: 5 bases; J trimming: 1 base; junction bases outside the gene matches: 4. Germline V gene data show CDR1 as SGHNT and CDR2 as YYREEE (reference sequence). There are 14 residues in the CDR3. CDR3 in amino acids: CASSYGTSQETQYF. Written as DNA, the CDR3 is TGTGCCAGCAGTTACGGGACTAGCCAAGAGACCCAGTACTTC.